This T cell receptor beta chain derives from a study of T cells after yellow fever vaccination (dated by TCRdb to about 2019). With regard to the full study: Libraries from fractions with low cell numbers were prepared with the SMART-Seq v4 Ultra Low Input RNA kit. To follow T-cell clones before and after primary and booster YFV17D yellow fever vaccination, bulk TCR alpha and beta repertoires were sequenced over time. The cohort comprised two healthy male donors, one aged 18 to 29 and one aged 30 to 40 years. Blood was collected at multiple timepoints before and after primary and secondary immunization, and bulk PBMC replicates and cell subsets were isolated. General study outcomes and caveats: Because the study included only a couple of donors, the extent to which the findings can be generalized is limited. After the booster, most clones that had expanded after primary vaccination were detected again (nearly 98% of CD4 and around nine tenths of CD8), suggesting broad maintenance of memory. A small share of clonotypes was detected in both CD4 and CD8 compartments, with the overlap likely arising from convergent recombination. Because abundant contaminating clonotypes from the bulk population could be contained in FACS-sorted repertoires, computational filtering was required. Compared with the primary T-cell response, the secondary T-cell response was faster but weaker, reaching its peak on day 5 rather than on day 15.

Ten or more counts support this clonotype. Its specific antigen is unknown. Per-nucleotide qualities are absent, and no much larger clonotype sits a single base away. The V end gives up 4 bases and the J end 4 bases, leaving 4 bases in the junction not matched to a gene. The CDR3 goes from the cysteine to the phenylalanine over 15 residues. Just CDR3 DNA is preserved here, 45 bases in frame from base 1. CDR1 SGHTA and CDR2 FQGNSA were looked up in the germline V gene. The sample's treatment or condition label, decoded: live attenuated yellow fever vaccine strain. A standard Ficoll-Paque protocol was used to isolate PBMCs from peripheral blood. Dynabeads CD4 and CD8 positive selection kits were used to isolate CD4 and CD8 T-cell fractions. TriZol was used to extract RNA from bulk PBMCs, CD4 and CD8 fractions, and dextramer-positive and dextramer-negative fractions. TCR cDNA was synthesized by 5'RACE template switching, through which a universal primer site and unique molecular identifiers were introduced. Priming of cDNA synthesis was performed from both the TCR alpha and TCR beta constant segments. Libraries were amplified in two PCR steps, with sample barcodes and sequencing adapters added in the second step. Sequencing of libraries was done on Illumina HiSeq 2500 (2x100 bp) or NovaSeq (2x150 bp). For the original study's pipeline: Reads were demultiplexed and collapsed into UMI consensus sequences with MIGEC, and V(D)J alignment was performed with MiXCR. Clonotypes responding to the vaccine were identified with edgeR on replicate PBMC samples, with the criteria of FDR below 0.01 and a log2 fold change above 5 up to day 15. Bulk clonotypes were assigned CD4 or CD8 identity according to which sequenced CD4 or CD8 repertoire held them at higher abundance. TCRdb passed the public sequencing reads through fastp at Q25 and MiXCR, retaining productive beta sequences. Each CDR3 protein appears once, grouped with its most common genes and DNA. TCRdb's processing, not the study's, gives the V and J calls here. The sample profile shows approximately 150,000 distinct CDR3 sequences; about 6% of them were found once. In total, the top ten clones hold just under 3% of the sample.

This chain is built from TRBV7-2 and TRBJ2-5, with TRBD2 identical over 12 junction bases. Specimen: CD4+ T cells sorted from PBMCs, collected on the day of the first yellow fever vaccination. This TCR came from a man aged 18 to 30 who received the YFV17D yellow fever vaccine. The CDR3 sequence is CASSSPLAGGETQYF. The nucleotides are TGTGCCAGCAGCTCGCCACTAGCGGGGGGAGAGACCCAGTACTTC. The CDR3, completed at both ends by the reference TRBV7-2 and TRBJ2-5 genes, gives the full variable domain GAGVSQSPSNKVTEKGKDVELRCDPISGHTALYWYRQSLGQGLEFLIYFQGNSAPDKSGLPSDRFSAERTGGSVSTLTIQRTQQEDSAVYLCASSSPLAGGETQYFGPGTRLLVL.